This is a list of T cell receptor beta chains from one sample in a study of blood T cell repertoires in COVID-19. Measured with immunoSEQ multiplex PCR; TCRdb has only the in-frame clones, and not every one. This sample has fewer than 200,000 clones; 82% occur once, and the top ten carry 7%. Material for sequencing was peripheral blood. Every receptor here comes from a middle-aged woman with COVID-19, enrolled during active disease. Each CDR3 is given without its conserved first and last residue. The order of the fields is V gene, clone size, J gene, CDR3 protein. Only some rows state a clone size, as once, few, many or a class for expanded clones.

TRBV14	.	TRBJ1-2	ASSQSRQGRDGYT
TRBV7-8	.	TRBJ1-1	ASSAQGATEAF
TRBV11-2	.	TRBJ2-7	ASSLSGTATYEQY
TRBV7-8	.	TRBJ2-2	ASSLGLANTGELF
TRBV7-2	.	TRBJ2-1	ASSLLGYEQF
TRBV6-2/TRBV6-3	.	TRBJ2-2	ASSYRGLAGTGELF
TRBV12-5	once	TRBJ1-5	ASGLVSGLYNQPQH
TRBV24-1	.	TRBJ2-1	ATSDSGTSGRNEQF
TRBV7-8	.	TRBJ2-1	ASSLVAGAPRSSYNEQF
TRBV5-6	.	TRBJ2-4	ASSRLAGGPGAKNIQY
TRBV18	.	TRBJ1-1	ASSREGSTEAF
TRBV5-5	.	TRBJ2-3	ASSPGGSFSHTDTQY
TRBV4-2	once	TRBJ2-5	ASSQTGLAEPKETQY
TRBV4-1	.	TRBJ1-5	ASSLRGGQPQH
TRBV7-9	.	TRBJ2-1	ASSSTGNEQF
TRBV28	.	TRBJ2-2	ASSSGSIKTGELF
TRBV6-6	.	TRBJ1-5	ASIATGQAPNQPQH